A single sample gave rise to the 5 T cell receptor beta chains below, sequenced in a study of radiotherapy plus CTLA-4 blockade in lung cancer. Clones were read by immunoSEQ multiplex PCR, and TCRdb kept only the in-frame ones, dropping some. Of 85,000 to 95,000 clones listed, 82% are singletons. The sequenced sample was peripheral blood, obtained from a patient treated with radiotherapy plus ipilimumab. The receptors come from a human donor with non-small cell lung cancer that progressed on radiotherapy plus ipilimumab.

As DNA, the CDR3 is TGTGCCATCAGCCCTGGACTAGCGGGAGACCCCGGAAGAGATACGCAGTATTTT. It specifies CAISPGLAGDPGRDTQYF. The chain joins TRBV10-3 to TRBJ2-3, with 13 positions matching TRBD2. This CDR3 contains 18 residues. The germline CDR1 and CDR2 sequences are ENHRY and SYGVKD. Trimming at V came to 6 bases and at J to 5 bases, leaving 14 bases not matched to a gene.

The chain is built from TRBV5-1 and TRBJ2-3; D unclear. Germline V CDR1 and CDR2: SGHRS, YFSETQ. The CDR3 runs 14 residues. The V gene lost 4 bases and the J gene lost 1 base, with 10 bases spanning the gap. The CDR3, as DNA: TGCGCCAGCAGCCCCATCTCCGGCACAGATACGCAGTATTTT. Protein: CASSPISGTDTQYF.

This clone was detected once. In DNA, the CDR3 is TGTGCCACCAGCAGAGATTGGGGGCCGGGGCAGTATTTT. Protein: CATSRDWGPGQYF. The chain combines TRBV15 with TRBJ2-3; perhaps TRBD1 as D (6 bases). This CDR3 comprises 13 residues. From germline, CDR1 is LNHNV and CDR2 YYDKDF (reference sequence). V lost 0 bases to trimming and J lost 11 bases, with 12 bases between them.

The chain employs TRBV27 and TRBJ2-7; maybe TRBD1 (5 bases). From germline, CDR1 is MNHEY and CDR2 SMNVEV (reference sequence). The CDR3 loop spans 14 amino acids. V lost 8 bases, J lost 2 bases, and 16 bases lay in between. The CDR3 sequence is CASGPSDRPYEQYF. DNA for the CDR3: TGTGCCAGCGGTCCCTCCGACAGACCCTACGAGCAGTACTTC.

J is TRBJ2-1 and V is TRBV27; D remains unclear. Germline assignment: CDR1 MNHEY and CDR2 SMNVEV (reference sequence). The CDR3 consists of 11 residues. The germline V and J ends were trimmed by 5 bases and 4 bases, with 3 bases remaining between them. The CDR3 region is CASSQYNEQFF. The CDR3 nucleotides are TGTGCCAGCAGTCAGTACAATGAGCAGTTCTTC.